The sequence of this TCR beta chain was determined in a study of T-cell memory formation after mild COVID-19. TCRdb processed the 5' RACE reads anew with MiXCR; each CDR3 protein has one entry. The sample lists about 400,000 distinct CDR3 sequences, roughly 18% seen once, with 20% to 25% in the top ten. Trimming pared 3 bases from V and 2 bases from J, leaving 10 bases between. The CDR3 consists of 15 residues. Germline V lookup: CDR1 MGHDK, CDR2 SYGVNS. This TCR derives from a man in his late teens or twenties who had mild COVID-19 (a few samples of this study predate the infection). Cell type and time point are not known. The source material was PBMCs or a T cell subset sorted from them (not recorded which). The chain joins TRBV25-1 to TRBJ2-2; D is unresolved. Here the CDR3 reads CASSDVTANTGELFF. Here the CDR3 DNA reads TGTGCCAGCAGTGATGTAACAGCTAACACCGGGGAGCTGTTTTTT.